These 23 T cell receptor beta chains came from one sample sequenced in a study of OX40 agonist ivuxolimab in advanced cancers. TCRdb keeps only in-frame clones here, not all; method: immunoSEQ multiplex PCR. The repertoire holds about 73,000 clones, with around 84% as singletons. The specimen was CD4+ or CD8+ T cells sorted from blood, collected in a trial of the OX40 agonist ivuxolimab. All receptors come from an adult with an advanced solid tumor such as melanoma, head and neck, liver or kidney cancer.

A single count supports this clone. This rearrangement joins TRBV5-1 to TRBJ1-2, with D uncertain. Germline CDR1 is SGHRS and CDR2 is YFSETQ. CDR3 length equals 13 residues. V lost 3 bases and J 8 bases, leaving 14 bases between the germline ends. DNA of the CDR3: TGCGCCAGCAGCTCTGGACTCGTCGGAGGCTACACCTTC. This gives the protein CASSSGLVGGYTF.

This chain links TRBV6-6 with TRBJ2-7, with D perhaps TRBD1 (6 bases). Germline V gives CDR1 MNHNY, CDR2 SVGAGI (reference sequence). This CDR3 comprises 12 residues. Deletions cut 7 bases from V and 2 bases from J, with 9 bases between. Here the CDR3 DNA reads TGTGCCAGCAAGGACAGTCCCTACGAGCAGTACTTC. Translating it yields CASKDSPYEQYF.

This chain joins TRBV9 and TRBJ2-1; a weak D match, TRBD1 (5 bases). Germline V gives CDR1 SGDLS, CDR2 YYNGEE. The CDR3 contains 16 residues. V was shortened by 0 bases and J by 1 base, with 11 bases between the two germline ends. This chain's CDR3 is CASSVGVRVSYNEQFF. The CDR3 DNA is TGTGCCAGCAGCGTAGGTGTCAGGGTTTCCTACAATGAGCAGTTCTTC.

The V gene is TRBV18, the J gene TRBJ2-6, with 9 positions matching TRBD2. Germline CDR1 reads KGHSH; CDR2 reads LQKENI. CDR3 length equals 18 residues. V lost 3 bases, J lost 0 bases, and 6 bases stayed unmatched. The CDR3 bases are TGTGCCAGCTCACCGACTAGCGGATTTTCCTCTGGGGCCAACGTCCTGACTTTC. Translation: CASSPTSGFSSGANVLTF.

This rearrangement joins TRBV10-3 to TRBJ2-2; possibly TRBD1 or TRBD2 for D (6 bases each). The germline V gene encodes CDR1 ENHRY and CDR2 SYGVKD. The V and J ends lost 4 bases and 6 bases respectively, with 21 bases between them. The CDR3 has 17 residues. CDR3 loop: CAISVERSGEVPGELFF. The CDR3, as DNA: TGTGCCATCAGTGTTGAAAGGTCAGGGGAGGTGCCCGGGGAGCTGTTTTTT.

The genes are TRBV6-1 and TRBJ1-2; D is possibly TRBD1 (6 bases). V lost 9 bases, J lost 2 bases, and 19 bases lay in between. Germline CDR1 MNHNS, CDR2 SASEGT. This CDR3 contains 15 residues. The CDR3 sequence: CASPRRITGNYGYTF. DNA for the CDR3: TGTGCCAGTCCCCGCCGTATTACAGGGAACTATGGCTACACCTTC.

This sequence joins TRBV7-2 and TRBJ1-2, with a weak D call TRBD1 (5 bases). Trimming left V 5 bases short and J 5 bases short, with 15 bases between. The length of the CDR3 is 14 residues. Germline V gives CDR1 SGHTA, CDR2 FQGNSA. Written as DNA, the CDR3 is TGTGCCAGCAGCACGTTGACAGCCTCTTATGGCTACACCTTC. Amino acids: CASSTLTASYGYTF.

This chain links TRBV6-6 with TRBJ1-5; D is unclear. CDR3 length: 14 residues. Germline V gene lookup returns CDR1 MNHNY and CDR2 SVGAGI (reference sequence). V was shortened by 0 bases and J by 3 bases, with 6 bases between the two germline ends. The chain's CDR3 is CASSYSRDNQPQHF. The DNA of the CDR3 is TGTGCCAGCAGTTACTCGAGGGACAATCAGCCCCAGCATTTT.

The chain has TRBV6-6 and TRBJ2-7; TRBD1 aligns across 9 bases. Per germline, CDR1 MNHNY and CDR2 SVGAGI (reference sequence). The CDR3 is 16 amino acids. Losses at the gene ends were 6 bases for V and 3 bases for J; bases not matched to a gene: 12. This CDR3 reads CASRASRDREIYEQYF. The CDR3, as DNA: TGTGCCAGCAGAGCATCCCGGGACAGGGAAATCTACGAGCAGTACTTC.

Written as DNA, the CDR3 is TGTGCCACCACGCGGCCGGGACATCACGGGTACGAGCAGTACTTC. Its protein is CATTRPGHHGYEQYF. This rearrangement joins TRBV7-3 to TRBJ2-7; D might be TRBD1 (6 bases). The germline V gene has CDR1 SGHTA and CDR2 FQGTGA. The V gene lost 10 bases and the J gene lost 4 bases, with 23 bases spanning the gap. The CDR3 sequence is 15 residues long. Full variable domain (outside the CDR3, taken from reference TRBV7-3 and TRBJ2-7): GAGVSQTPSNKVTEKGKYVELRCDPISGHTALYWYRQSLGQGPEFLIYFQGTGAADDSGLPNDRFFAVRPEGSVSTLKIQRTERGDSAVYLCATTRPGHHGYEQYFGPGTRLTVT.

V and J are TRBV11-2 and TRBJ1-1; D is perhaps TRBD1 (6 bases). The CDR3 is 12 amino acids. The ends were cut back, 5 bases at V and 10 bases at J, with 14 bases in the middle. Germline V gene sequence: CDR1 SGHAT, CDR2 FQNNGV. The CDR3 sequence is CASSPATGTAFF. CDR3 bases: TGTGCCAGCAGCCCAGCGACAGGAACAGCTTTCTTT.

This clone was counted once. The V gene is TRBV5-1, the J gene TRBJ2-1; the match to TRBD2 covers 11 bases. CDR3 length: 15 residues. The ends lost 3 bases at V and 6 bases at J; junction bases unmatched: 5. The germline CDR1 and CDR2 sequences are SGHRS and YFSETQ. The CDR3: CASSWRGLAGNEQFF. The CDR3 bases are TGCGCCAGCAGCTGGAGAGGACTAGCGGGCAATGAGCAGTTCTTC. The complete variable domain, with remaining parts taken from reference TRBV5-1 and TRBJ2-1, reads KAGVTQTPRYLIKTRGQQVTLSCSPISGHRSVSWYQQTPGQGLQFLFEYFSETQRNKGNFPGRFSGRQFSNSRSEMNVSTLELGDSALYLCASSWRGLAGNEQFFGPGTRLTVL.

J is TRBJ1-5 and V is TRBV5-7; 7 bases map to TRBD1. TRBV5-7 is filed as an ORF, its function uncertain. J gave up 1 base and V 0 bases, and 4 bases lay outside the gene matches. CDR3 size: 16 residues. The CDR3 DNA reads TGTGCCAGCAGCTTGGAGGGGGCGGGAAGCAATCAGCCCCAGCATTTT. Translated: CASSLEGAGSNQPQHF.

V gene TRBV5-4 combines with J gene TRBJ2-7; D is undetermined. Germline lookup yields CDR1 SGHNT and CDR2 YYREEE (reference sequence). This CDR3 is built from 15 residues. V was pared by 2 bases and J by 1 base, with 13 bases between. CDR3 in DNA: TGTGCCAGCAGCTTTTCGCCAGGCCGTTCCTACGAGCAGTACTTC. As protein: CASSFSPGRSYEQYF. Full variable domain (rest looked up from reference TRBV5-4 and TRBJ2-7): ETGVTQSPTHLIKTRGQQVTLRCSSQSGHNTVSWYQQALGQGPQFIFQYYREEENGRGNFPPRFSGLQFPNYSSELNVNALELDDSALYLCASSFSPGRSYEQYFGPGTRLTVT.

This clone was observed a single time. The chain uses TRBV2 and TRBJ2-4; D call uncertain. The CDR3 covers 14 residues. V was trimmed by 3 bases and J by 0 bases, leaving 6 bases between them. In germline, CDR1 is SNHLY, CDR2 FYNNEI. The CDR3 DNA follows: TGTGCCAGCAGTGACCCCTTAGCCAAAAACATTCAGTACTTC. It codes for CASSDPLAKNIQYF. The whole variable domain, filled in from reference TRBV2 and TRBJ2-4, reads EPEVTQTPSHQVTQMGQEVILRCVPISNHLYFYWYRQILGQKVEFLVSFYNNEISEKSEIFDDQFSVERPDGSNFTLKIRSTKLEDSAMYFCASSDPLAKNIQYFGAGTRLSVL.

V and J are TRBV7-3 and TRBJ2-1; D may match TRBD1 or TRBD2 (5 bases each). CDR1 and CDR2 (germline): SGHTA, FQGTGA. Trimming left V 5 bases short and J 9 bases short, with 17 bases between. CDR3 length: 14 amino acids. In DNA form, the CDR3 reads TGTGCCAGCAGCCCCCAACTAGGGGCGCGTGAGCAGTTCTTC. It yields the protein CASSPQLGAREQFF.

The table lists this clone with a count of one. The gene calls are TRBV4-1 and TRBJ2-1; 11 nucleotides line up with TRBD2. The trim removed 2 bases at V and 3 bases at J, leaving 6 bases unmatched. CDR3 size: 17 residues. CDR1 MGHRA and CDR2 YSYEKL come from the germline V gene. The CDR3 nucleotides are TGCGCCAGCAGCCAAATACTAGCGGGGGTGAGCTACAATGAGCAGTTCTTC. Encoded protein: CASSQILAGVSYNEQFF.

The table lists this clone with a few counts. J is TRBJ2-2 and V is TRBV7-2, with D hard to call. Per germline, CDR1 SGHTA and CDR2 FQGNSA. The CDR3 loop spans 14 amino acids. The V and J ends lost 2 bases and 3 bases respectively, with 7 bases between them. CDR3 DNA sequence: TGTGCCAGCAGCTTAAGTGCAGACACCGGGGAGCTGTTTTTT. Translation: CASSLSADTGELFF.

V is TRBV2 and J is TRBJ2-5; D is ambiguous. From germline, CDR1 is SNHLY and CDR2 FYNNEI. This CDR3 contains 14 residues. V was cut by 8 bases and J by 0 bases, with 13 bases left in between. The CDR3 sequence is CASLAETYQETQYF. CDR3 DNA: TGTGCCAGCCTGGCGGAAACGTACCAAGAGACCCAGTACTTC.

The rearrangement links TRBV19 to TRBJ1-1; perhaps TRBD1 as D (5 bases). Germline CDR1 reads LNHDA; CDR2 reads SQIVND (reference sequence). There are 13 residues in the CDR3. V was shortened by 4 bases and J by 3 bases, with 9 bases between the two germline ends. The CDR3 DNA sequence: TGTGCCAGTAGTAGAGACAGCCACACTGAAGCTTTCTTT. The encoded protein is CASSRDSHTEAFF.

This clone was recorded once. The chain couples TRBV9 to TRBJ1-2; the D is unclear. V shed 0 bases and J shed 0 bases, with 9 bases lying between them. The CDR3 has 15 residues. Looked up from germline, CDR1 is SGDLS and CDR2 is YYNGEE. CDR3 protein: CASSVGRQTNYGYTF. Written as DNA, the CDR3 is TGTGCCAGCAGCGTAGGGCGGCAGACTAACTATGGCTACACCTTC.

In DNA form, the CDR3 reads TGTGCCAGCACCCTGAGACAGGGTATTCAGCCCCAGCATTTT. This gives the protein CASTLRQGIQPQHF. The chain recombines TRBV7-2 with TRBJ1-5, with 7 bases that match TRBD1. With 7 bases clipped from V and 6 bases from J, the junction kept 9 bases outside the gene matches. The CDR3 is 14 amino acids. Looked up from germline, CDR1 is SGHTA and CDR2 is FQGNSA. Full variable domain (rest looked up from reference TRBV7-2 and TRBJ1-5): GAGVSQSPSNKVTEKGKDVELRCDPISGHTALYWYRQSLGQGLEFLIYFQGNSAPDKSGLPSDRFSAERTGGSVSTLTIQRTQQEDSAVYLCASTLRQGIQPQHFGDGTRLSIL.

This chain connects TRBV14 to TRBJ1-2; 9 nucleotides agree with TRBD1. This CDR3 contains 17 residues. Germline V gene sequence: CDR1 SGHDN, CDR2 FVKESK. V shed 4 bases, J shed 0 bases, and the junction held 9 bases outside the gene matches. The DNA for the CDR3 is TGTGCCAGCAGCCCGGACAGGGGCATACTAGCTAACTATGGCTACACCTTC. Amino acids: CASSPDRGILANYGYTF.